The 17 T cell receptor beta chains below come from one sample, sequenced in a study of shared clonotypes between healthy human individuals. Assay: immunoSEQ multiplex PCR; the TCRdb copy retains only in-frame clones and omits some. Among 2 million to 2.5 million clones, about 94% were seen once, and the ten largest hold 0.1% to 0.15%. Material for sequencing was naive CD4+ T cells sorted from blood. Documented subset: CD45RA+ positively selected. The receptors originated from a man aged 18 to 29 in good health.

The chain joins TRBV5-6 to TRBJ2-7, with D possibly TRBD1 on 6 matching bases. V was pared by 4 bases and J by 2 bases, with 13 bases between. CDR3 length: 14 residues. The germline V gene has CDR1 SGHDT and CDR2 YYEEEE. CDR3 residues: CASSLRQAAYEQYF. In DNA form, the CDR3 reads TGTGCCAGCAGCCTCCGACAGGCCGCCTACGAGCAGTACTTC.

The chain employs TRBV19 and TRBJ1-2, with D possibly being TRBD1 (5 bases). From germline, CDR1 is LNHDA and CDR2 SQIVND (reference sequence). Trimming cost V 3 bases and J 7 bases, with 12 bases left between them. The CDR3 length is 13 residues. In DNA form, the CDR3 reads TGTGCCAGTAGTATCCCAGGGTACTCTGGCTACACCTTC. It codes for CASSIPGYSGYTF.

The rearrangement joins TRBV2 to TRBJ1-3; D gene ambiguous. Germline V gives CDR1 SNHLY, CDR2 FYNNEI. The CDR3 has 13 amino acids. Between the trimmed V and J ends, which lost 10 bases and 0 bases, there was a span of 10 bases. Here the CDR3 reads CAITFDSGNTIYF. DNA for the CDR3: TGTGCCATTACCTTTGACTCTGGAAACACCATATATTTT.

This clone is a singleton in its sample. V usage is TRBV5-6 and J usage is TRBJ1-2, with no clear D. The CDR3 length is 14 residues. Trimming pared 4 bases from V and 0 bases from J, leaving 10 bases between. Looked up from germline, CDR1 is SGHDT and CDR2 is YYEEEE. CDR3 residues: CASSKDTSNYGYTF. The CDR3 bases are TGTGCCAGCAGCAAAGATACGTCTAACTATGGCTACACCTTC. The variable domain in full, completed from reference TRBV5-6 and TRBJ1-2, reads DAGVTQSPTHLIKTRGQQVTLRCSPKSGHDTVSWYQQALGQGPQFIFQYYEEEERQRGNFPDRFSGHQFPNYSSELNVNALLLGDSALYLCASSKDTSNYGYTFGSGTRLTVV.

As regards this clone: The same CDR3 arises from other DNA sequences in this sample as well. The chain combines TRBV5-1 with TRBJ2-1; D unclear. This CDR3 has 14 amino acids. Trimming cost V 0 bases and J 3 bases, with 7 bases left between them. Germline V gene lookup returns CDR1 SGHRS and CDR2 YFSETQ. Written as DNA, the CDR3 is TGCGCCAGCAGCTTGGTCCCAGACTACAATGAGCAGTTCTTC. Translated, it gives CASSLVPDYNEQFF.

In regard to this clone: The same CDR3 can be traced to other DNA sequences in this sample. In nucleotides, the CDR3 is TGCGCCAGCAGTGTTTTAGGGAACACTGAAGCTTTCTTT. It codes for CASSVLGNTEAFF. V usage is TRBV5-1 and J usage is TRBJ1-1; D not resolved. The ends were cut back, 5 bases at V and 1 base at J, with 9 bases in the middle. This CDR3 contains 13 residues. Germline V CDR1 and CDR2: SGHRS, YFSETQ. Combining the CDR3 with reference TRBV5-1 and TRBJ1-1 gives the whole variable domain KAGVTQTPRYLIKTRGQQVTLSCSPISGHRSVSWYQQTPGQGLQFLFEYFSETQRNKGNFPGRFSGRQFSNSRSEMNVSTLELGDSALYLCASSVLGNTEAFFGQGTRLTVV.

The V gene is TRBV11-1, the J gene TRBJ2-7; D possibly matches TRBD1 or TRBD2 (5 bases each). Trimming removed 5 bases at V and 3 bases at J, with 11 bases between. The CDR3 is made up of 13 amino acids. The germline V gene encodes CDR1 SGHAT and CDR2 FQDESV (reference sequence). The CDR3 loop reads CASSLGTDYEQYF. The DNA of the CDR3 is TGTGCCAGCAGCCTAGGGACCGACTACGAGCAGTACTTC.

The chain couples TRBV6-6 to TRBJ2-1; 9 nucleotides line up with TRBD1. The V and J ends lost 5 bases and 2 bases, in that order; junction bases with no gene match: 1. This CDR3 region has 14 residues. Germline V CDR1 and CDR2: MNHNY, SVGAGI (reference sequence). The CDR3 is CASSRTGAYNEQFF. Written as DNA, the CDR3 is TGTGCCAGCAGTCGGACAGGGGCCTACAATGAGCAGTTCTTC.

The count of this clone is one. The rearrangement links TRBV9 to TRBJ1-1; TRBD1 matches 9 bases. Germline V gives CDR1 SGDLS, CDR2 YYNGEE. The CDR3 is 16 amino acids. V lost 0 bases to trimming and J lost 3 bases; unmatched junction nucleotides: 6. The CDR3 is CASSVGDRGWDTEAFF. The DNA for the CDR3 is TGTGCCAGCAGCGTAGGAGACAGGGGGTGGGACACTGAAGCTTTCTTT. Together with reference TRBV9 and TRBJ1-1, the CDR3 gives the full variable domain: DSGVTQTPKHLITATGQRVTLRCSPRSGDLSVYWYQQSLDQGLQFLIQYYNGEERAKGNILERFSAQQFPDLHSELNLSSLELGDSALYFCASSVGDRGWDTEAFFGQGTRLTVV.

The V and J genes are TRBV15 and TRBJ1-6; D is uncertain. With 1 base removed from V and 9 bases from J, the gap between germline ends came to 4 bases. Germline V CDR1 and CDR2: LNHNV, YYDKDF (reference sequence). The CDR3 consists of 12 residues. The CDR3 protein is CATSRGGSPLHF. The CDR3 DNA reads TGTGCCACCAGCAGAGGGGGTTCACCCCTCCACTTT. Drawing the rest from reference TRBV15 and TRBJ1-6, the complete variable domain is DAMVIQNPRYQVTQFGKPVTLSCSQTLNHNVMYWYQQKSSQAPKLLFHYYDKDFNNEADTPDNFQSRRPNTSFCFLDIRSPGLGDTAMYLCATSRGGSPLHFGNGTRLTVT.

The chain has TRBV6-1 and TRBJ2-7; the match to TRBD2 covers 7 bases. The germline CDR1 and CDR2 sequences are MNHNS and SASEGT. The CDR3 sequence is 14 residues long. Unmatched junction bases numbered 4, after V lost 1 base and J lost 4 bases. CDR3 bases: TGTGCCAGCAGTGAAGGCGGGAGAGAATACGAGCAGTACTTC. Translated: CASSEGGREYEQYF.

The chain recombines TRBV5-1 with TRBJ2-3, with 8 bases aligning to TRBD2. Trimming cost V 0 bases and J 3 bases; bases outside gene matches: 3. Germline V gene sequence: CDR1 SGHRS, CDR2 YFSETQ. The CDR3 runs 15 residues. The CDR3: CASSLEVAGTDTQYF. The CDR3 DNA follows: TGCGCCAGCAGCTTGGAGGTAGCGGGAACAGATACGCAGTATTTT.

A note on this clone: The DNA is omitted, as the CDR3 cannot be located on it reliably, and the CDR3 follows TCRdb's listing. This sequence joins TRBV10-1 and TRBJ2-7; the table's TRBD2 call for D was not verified on the DNA. The CDR3 has 13 amino acids, counting both end residues. Per germline, CDR1 WNHNN and CDR2 SYGVQD (reference sequence). CDR3 region: CASSVASGSIMYF.

The chain employs TRBV11-2 and TRBJ2-7, with 8 bases aligning to TRBD2. CDR3 length equals 15 residues. In germline, CDR1 is SGHAT, CDR2 FQNNGV. Trimming cost V 5 bases and J 4 bases; bases outside gene matches: 10. This CDR3 is CASSQPFREGYEQYF. The CDR3 DNA is TGTGCCAGCAGCCAGCCGTTCCGGGAGGGATACGAGCAGTACTTC.

The V call is TRBV5-1, the J call TRBJ2-2; D call uncertain. The CDR3 spans 13 residues. V gave up 0 bases and J gave up 5 bases, with 5 bases separating them. Germline lookup yields CDR1 SGHRS and CDR2 YFSETQ. In DNA, the CDR3 is TGCGCCAGCAGCTTGGGAAAGACCGGGGAGCTGTTTTTT. Residues: CASSLGKTGELFF.

The J gene is TRBJ1-2, the V gene TRBV18; D ambiguous. The CDR3 length is 14 residues. Germline CDR1 KGHSH, CDR2 LQKENI. V was clipped by 6 bases and J by 3 bases, with 14 bases between them. The CDR3 bases are TGTGCCAGCTCCCCTCAGGCCCGGGACTATGGCTACACCTTC. The encoded protein is CASSPQARDYGYTF.

The V and J genes are TRBV6-5 and TRBJ1-2, with 9 bases aligning to TRBD1. Germline V gene lookup returns CDR1 MNHEY and CDR2 SVGAGI. The CDR3 sequence is 15 residues long. V shed 7 bases, J shed 5 bases, and the junction held 11 bases outside the gene matches. In DNA, the CDR3 is TGTGCCAGCACCCCGTCAGGGACAGGGTTTTATGGCTACACCTTC. Protein sequence: CASTPSGTGFYGYTF.